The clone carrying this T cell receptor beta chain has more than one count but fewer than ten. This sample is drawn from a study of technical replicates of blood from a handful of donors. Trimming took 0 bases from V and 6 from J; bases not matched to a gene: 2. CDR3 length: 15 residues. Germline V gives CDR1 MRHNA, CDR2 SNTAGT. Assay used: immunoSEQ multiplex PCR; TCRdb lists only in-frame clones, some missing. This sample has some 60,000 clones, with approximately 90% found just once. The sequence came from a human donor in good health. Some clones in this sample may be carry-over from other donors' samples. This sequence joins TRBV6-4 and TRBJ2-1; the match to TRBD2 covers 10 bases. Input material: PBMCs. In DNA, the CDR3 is TGTGCCAGCAGTGACTCAGCGGGGGGGCCCAATGAGCAGTTCTTC. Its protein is CASSDSAGGPNEQFF.